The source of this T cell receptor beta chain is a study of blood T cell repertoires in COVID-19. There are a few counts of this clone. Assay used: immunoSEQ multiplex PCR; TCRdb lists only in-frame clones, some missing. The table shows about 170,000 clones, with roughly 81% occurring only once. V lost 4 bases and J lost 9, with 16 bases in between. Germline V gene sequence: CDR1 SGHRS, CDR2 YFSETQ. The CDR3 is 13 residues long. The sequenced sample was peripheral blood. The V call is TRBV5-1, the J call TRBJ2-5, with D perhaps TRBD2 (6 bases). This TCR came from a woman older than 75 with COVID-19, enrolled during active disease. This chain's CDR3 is CASSPRDSRAQYF. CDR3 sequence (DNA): TGCGCCAGCAGCCCAAGGGACTCCCGGGCCCAGTACTTC.